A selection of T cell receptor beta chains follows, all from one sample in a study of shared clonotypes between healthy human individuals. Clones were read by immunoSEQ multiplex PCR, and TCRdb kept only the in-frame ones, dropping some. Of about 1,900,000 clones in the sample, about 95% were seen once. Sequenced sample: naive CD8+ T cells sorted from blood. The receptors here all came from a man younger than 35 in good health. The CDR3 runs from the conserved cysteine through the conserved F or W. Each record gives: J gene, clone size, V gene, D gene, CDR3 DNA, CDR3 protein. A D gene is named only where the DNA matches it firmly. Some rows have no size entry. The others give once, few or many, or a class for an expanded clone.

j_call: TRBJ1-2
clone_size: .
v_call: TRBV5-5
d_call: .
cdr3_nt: TGTGCCAGCAGCGAGACCACCGAGGGGGAATATGGCTACACCTTC
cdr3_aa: CASSETTEGEYGYTF

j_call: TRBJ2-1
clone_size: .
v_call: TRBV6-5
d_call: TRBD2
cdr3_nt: TGTGCCAGCAGTTACGAACTAGCGGGCAACAATGAGCAGTTCTTC
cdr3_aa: CASSYELAGNNEQFF

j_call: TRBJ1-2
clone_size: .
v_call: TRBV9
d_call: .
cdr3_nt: TGTGCCAGCAGCGCCCGCGGGGGAGGTAACTATGGCTACACCTTC
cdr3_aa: CASSARGGGNYGYTF

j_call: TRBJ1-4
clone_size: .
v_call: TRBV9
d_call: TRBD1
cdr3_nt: TGTGCCAGCAGCGAATTCGGGACAGGAGATGAAAAACTGTTTTTT
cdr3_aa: CASSEFGTGDEKLFF

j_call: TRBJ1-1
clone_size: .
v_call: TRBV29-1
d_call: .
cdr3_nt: TGCAGCGTTGGGAACACTGAAGCTTTCTTT
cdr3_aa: CSVGNTEAFF

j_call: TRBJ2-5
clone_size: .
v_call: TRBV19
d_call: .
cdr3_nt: TGTGCCAATACACCCGACGAGACCCAGTACTTC
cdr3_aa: CANTPDETQYF

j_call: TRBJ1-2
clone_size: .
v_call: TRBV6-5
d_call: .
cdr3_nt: TGTGCCAGCAGTTACACCGGGGGTACCTATGGCTACACCTTC
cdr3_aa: CASSYTGGTYGYTF

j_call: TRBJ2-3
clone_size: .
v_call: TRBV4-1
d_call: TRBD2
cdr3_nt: TGCGCCAGCAGCCAAGGGACTAGCGCTAGCACAGATACGCAGTATTTT
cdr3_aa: CASSQGTSASTDTQYF

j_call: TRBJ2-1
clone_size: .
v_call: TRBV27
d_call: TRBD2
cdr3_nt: TGTGCCAGCAGTTCGACTAGCGGGAGGCTCCACAATGAGCAGTTCTTC
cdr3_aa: CASSSTSGRLHNEQFF

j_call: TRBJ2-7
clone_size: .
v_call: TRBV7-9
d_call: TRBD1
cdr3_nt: TGTGCCAGCAGCTTACGACCGGGACAGGACGTCTACGAGCAGTACTTC
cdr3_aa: CASSLRPGQDVYEQYF

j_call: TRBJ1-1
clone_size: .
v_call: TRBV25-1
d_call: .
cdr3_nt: TGTGCCAGCAGTGCCGGGAACGCCTTTGAAGCTTTCTTT
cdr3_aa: CASSAGNAFEAFF

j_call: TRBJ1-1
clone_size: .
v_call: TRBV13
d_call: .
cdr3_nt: TGTGCCAGCAGCATATTCAGGGATCGAGACACTGAAGCTTTCTTT
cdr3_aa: CASSIFRDRDTEAFF

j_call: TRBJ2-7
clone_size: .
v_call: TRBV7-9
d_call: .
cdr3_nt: TGTGCCAGCAGCCCCGTCGGGGAAGGGGCTTACGAGCAGTACTTC
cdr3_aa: CASSPVGEGAYEQYF

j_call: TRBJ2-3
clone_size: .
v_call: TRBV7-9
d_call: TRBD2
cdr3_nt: TGTGCCAGCAGCTTAGCTAGCGGGGGCCCTGGGGATACGCAGTATTTT
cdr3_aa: CASSLASGGPGDTQYF

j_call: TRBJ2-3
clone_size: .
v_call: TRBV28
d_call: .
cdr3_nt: TGTGCCAGCAGTCCCAGACAGCTGATAAACACAGATACGCAGTATTTT
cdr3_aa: CASSPRQLINTDTQYF

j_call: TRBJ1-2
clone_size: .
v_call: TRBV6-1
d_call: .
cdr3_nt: TGTGCCAGCAGTGAAGGGCCGCAGAACTATGGCTACACCTTC
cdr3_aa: CASSEGPQNYGYTF

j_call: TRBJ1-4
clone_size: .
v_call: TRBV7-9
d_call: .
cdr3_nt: TGTGCCAGCAGGCTACAAAATGAAAAACTGTTTTTT
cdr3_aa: CASRLQNEKLFF

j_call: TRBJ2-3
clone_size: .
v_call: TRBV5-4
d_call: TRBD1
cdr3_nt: TGTGCCAGCAGCTTGGCGGGACAGGGGGATGTAGATACGCAGTATTTT
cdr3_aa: CASSLAGQGDVDTQYF

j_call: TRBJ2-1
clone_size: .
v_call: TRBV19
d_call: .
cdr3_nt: TGTGCCAGTAGTATCTCAGACTCCCTCGATGAGCAGTTCTTC
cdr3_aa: CASSISDSLDEQFF

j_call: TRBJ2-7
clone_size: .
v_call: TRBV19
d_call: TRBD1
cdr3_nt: TGTGCCAGCACCCCGGGACAGGGTGACTACGAGCAGTACTTC
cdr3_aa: CASTPGQGDYEQYF

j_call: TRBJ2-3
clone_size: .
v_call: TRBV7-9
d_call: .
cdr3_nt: TGTGCCAGCAGCTTAATAACAGGGGGGGCAGATACGCAGTATTTT
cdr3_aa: CASSLITGGADTQYF

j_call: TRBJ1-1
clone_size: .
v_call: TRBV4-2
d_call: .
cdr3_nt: TGTGCCAGCAGCCAGGCAGGGTACACTGAAGCTTTCTTT
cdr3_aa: CASSQAGYTEAFF

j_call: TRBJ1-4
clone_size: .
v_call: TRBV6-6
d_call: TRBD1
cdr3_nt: TGTGCCAGCAGTTACTCGCCAGGGGGTAATGAAAAACTGTTTTTT
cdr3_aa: CASSYSPGGNEKLFF

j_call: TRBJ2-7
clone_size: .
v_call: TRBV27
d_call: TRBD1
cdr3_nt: TGTGCCAGCATTGGACAGGGCAACGAGCAGTACTTC
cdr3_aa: CASIGQGNEQYF

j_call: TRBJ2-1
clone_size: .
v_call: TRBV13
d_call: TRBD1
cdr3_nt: TGTGCCAGCCGGGACAGGGGGGAAAATGAGCAGTTCTTC
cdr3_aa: CASRDRGENEQFF

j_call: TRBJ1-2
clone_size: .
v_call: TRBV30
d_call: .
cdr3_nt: TGTGCCTGGAGTGTAGCTAACTATGGCTACACCTTC
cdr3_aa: CAWSVANYGYTF

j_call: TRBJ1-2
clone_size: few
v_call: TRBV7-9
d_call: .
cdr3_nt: TGTGCCAGTAAACAGGACATGAACTATGGCTACACCTTC
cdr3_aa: CASKQDMNYGYTF

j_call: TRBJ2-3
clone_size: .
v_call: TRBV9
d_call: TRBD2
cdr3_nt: TGTGCCAGCAGCGTAGGTACTAGCGGCACAGATACGCAGTATTTT
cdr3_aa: CASSVGTSGTDTQYF

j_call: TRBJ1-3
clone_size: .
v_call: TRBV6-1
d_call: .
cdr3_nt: TGTGCCAGTAAGGGGATGGGCGACGGAAACACCATATATTTT
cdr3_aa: CASKGMGDGNTIYF

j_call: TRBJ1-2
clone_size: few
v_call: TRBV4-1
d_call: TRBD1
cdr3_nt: TGCGCCAGCAGCCAGGGACAGAGCTATGGCTACACCTTC
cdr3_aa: CASSQGQSYGYTF

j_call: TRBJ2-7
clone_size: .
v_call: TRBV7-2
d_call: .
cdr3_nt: TGTGCCAGCAGCTTAGATTCCGGGATATCCTACGAGCAGTACTTC
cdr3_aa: CASSLDSGISYEQYF

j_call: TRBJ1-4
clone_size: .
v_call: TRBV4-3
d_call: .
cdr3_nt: TGCGCCAGCAGCCCCACACCTAATGAAAAACTGTTTTTT
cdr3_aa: CASSPTPNEKLFF

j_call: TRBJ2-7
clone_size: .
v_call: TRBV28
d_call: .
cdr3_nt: TGTGCCAGCAGTTGGGGGCGTTTAACCTACGAGCAGTACTTC
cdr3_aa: CASSWGRLTYEQYF

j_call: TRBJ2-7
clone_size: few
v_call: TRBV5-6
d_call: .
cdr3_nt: TGTGCCAGCAGCCTCCTAGGGGAGCAGTACTTC
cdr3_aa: CASSLLGEQYF

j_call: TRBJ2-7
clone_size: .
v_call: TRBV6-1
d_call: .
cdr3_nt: TGTGCCAGCAGTTACCCCCCCGAGCAGTACTTC
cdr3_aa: CASSYPPEQYF

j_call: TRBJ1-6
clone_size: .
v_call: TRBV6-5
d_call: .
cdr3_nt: TGTGCCAGCAGATTCAGGGAGGGGATTAATTCACCCCTCCACTTT
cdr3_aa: CASRFREGINSPLHF

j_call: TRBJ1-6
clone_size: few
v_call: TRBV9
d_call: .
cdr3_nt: TGTGCCAGCAGCTCCAATGGGGACAACCTCCACTTT
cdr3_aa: CASSSNGDNLHF

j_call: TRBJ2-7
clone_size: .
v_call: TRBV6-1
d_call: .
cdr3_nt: TGTGCCAGCAGTGATGGTCCCCCGGAGGGCTCCTACGAGCAGTACTTC
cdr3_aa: CASSDGPPEGSYEQYF

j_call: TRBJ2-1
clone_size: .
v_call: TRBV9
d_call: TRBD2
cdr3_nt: TGTGCCAGCAGCGTCGGACTGGGAGGGTATGAGCAGTTCTTC
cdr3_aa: CASSVGLGGYEQFF

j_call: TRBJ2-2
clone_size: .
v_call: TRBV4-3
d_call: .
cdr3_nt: TGCGCCAGCAGCCAAGAAATCTTCGGGACACTAAACACCGGGGAGCTGTTTTTT
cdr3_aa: CASSQEIFGTLNTGELFF